One sample yielded the 7 T cell receptor beta chains listed below, sequenced in a study of breast tumors, draining lymph nodes, adjacent tissues. Samples came from axillary lymph nodes draining the breast cancer. TCRdb re-called the multiplex PCR reads with MiXCR, one entry per CDR3 protein. The table has 85,000 to 130,000 distinct CDR3 sequences, 30% seen once. Sequencing was performed on axillary lymph node tissue. Source of these receptors: a female donor with breast cancer. Some clones in this sample may be carry-over from other donors' samples.

This clonotype was picked up many times. V and J are TRBV2 and TRBJ2-7; weak D call: TRBD2 (5 bases). Germline CDR1 and CDR2: SNHLY and FYNNEI. V was pared by 2 bases and J by 1 base, with 9 bases between. The CDR3 is 14 amino acids. The CDR3 nucleotides are TGTGCCAGCAGTGAAAGGGAGCATTCCTACGAGCAGTACTTC. This codes for CASSEREHSYEQYF.

This clonotype was counted many times. The chain employs TRBV6-4 and TRBJ2-3, with 8 bases that match TRBD2. The J segment lost 6 bases and the V segment lost 3 bases, leaving 5 bases of the junction unmatched. Germline V lookup: CDR1 MRHNA, CDR2 SNTAGT. This CDR3 has 14 amino acids. CDR3 nucleotide sequence: TGTGCCAGCAGTGAATCGGGGGGGCGGGATACGCAGTATTTT. Amino acids: CASSESGGRDTQYF.

The table lists this clonotype with many counts. Mismatch with germline at one junction end may stem from a read error. The chain has TRBV5-4 and TRBJ2-3; 9 nucleotides agree with TRBD2. Germline values: CDR1 SGHNT, CDR2 YYREEE (reference sequence). The CDR3 extends over 15 amino acids. CDR3 protein: CANSLKRGVTDTQYF. The CDR3 coding sequence is TGTGCCAACAGCTTAAAGCGGGGGGTAACAGATACGCAGTATTTT.

This clonotype was seen many times. This chain links TRBV2 with TRBJ2-7, with D perhaps TRBD1 (7 bases). Germline V lookup: CDR1 SNHLY, CDR2 FYNNEI. V lost 7 bases and J 4 bases, leaving 17 bases between the germline ends. This CDR3 is 14 amino acids long. CDR3 protein: CASKGGGFMYEQYF. The CDR3 region has the DNA TGTGCCAGCAAAGGAGGGGGCTTTATGTACGAGCAGTACTTC.

This clonotype was observed many times. CDR3 protein: CASSSYGTRGQFF. CDR3 DNA sequence: TGTGCCAGCAGTTCATATGGGACTAGAGGGCAGTTCTTC. J is TRBJ2-1 and V is TRBV28; TRBD2 aligns across 8 bases. Looked up from germline, CDR1 is MDHEN and CDR2 is SYDVKM. The junction had 8 bases not matched to a gene; V was cut back by 4 bases and J by 12 bases. The length of the CDR3 is 13 residues.

Of note for this clonotype: A read error may account for a junction end that differs from germline. The chain joins TRBV28 to TRBJ1-3, with D unresolved. This CDR3 is 15 amino acids long. Germline CDR1 MDHEN, CDR2 SYDVKM. CDR3 bases: TGTGCCAGCAGCCCTCTCACAGAGACTGGAGACACCATATATTTT. It specifies CASSPLTETGDTIYF.

This clonotype has ten or more counts. This chain joins TRBV19 and TRBJ1-1; D is unresolved. The ends were cut back, 8 bases at V and 5 bases at J, with 15 bases in the middle. The CDR3 consists of 13 residues. CDR1 LNHDA and CDR2 SQIVND come from the germline V gene (reference sequence). This CDR3 is CASHFVEGTEAFF. DNA of the CDR3: TGTGCCAGTCATTTTGTTGAAGGGACTGAAGCTTTCTTT.